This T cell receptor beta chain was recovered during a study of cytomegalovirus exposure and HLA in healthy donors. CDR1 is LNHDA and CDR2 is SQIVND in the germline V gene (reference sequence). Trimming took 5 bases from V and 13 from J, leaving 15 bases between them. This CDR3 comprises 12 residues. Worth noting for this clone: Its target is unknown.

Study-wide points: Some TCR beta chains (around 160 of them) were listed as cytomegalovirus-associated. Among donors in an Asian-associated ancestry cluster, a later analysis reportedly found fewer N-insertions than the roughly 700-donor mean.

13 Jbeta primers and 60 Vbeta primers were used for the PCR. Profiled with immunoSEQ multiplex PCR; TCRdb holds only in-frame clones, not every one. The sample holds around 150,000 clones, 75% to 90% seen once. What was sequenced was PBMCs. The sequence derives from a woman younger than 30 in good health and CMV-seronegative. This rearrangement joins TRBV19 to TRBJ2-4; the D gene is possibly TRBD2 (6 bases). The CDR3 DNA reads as TGTGCCAGTAGTCCTACTAGCAGCTACCAGTACTTC. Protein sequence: CASSPTSSYQYF.